This TCR beta chain was obtained from a study of T cells in women clearing cervical HPV infection. Study as a whole: Controls were women whose single incident HPV16 infection cleared within 12 months without precancer or cancer. Cases' blood sampling followed lesion detection by median roughly 160 days (90 to 200). Case blood drawn at lesion detection; control blood after infection cleared.

The study's findings and limits: TRBV6-7 relative abundance averaged about 0.11% in cases and about 0.15% in controls.

The germline CDR1 and CDR2 sequences are DFQATT and SNEGSKA (reference sequence). The CDR3 length is 13 residues. V lost 6 bases to trimming and J lost 9 bases; unmatched junction nucleotides: 8. As regards this clone: Antigen: not known. The DNA ends 3 residues before the CDR3 does, and the rest of the CDR3 is filled in from the germline J gene.

Method: immunoSEQ multiplex PCR; TCRdb's copy keeps in-frame clones and lacks some. This sample's clone table lists around 38,000 clones. The origin of this receptor is a woman between 18 and 75 years old with a cervical HPV16 infection that either progressed to CIN3+ or cleared (not recorded which). This chain connects TRBV20-1 to TRBJ2-1, with 10 bases aligning to TRBD2. The sample was blood buffy coat. The CDR3 loop is CSASGGEISEQFF. The part of the CDR3 DNA that was read is TGCAGTGCCAGCGGGGGGGAAATAAGTGAG.